A selection of T cell receptor beta chains follows, all from one sample in a study of control samples from healthy donors and cancer patients. This table comes from immunoSEQ multiplex PCR, and its TCRdb copy is limited to in-frame clones, with some not included. The sample contains some 98,000 clones, approximately 88% of which appear only once. Sample: PBMCs. The receptors originated from a man between 65 and 85 years old with lung cancer. CDR3s include the opening cysteine and the closing phenylalanine or tryptophan. The D gene is left open where the match is weak. Where a row states a size, it is once, few, many or the class of an expanded clone; other rows omit it.

D gene	clone size	J gene	V gene	CDR3 DNA	CDR3 protein
NA	NA	TRBJ2-3	TRBV18	TGTGCCAGCTCACCCGGGGGCACAGATACGCAGTATTTT	CASSPGGTDTQYF
TRBD2	NA	TRBJ2-7	TRBV5-1	TGCGCCAGCAGCTTGGGAAGCGGGGGGGCCTCCTACGAGCAGTACTTC	CASSLGSGGASYEQYF
NA	NA	TRBJ1-2	TRBV19	TGTGCCAGTAGTATTAACGGCGGAAGCTATGGCTACACCTTC	CASSINGGSYGYTF
NA	NA	TRBJ1-6	TRBV15	TGTGCCACCAGCAGAGCGGCAGGGAGTACTTCACCCCTCCACTTT	CATSRAAGSTSPLHF
NA	NA	TRBJ1-2	TRBV9	TGTGCCAGCAGCGCCTCCATTCGGGACTATGGCTACACCTTC	CASSASIRDYGYTF
NA	NA	TRBJ1-2	TRBV7-3	TGTGCCAGCAGCTTAACGGGGAGGAGTCCGCATGGCTACACCTTC	CASSLTGRSPHGYTF
NA	medium-sized	TRBJ1-4	TRBV6-6	TGTGCCAGCAGCGACCCAAGGGTCGGTGAAAAACTGTTTTTT	CASSDPRVGEKLFF
TRBD1	NA	TRBJ2-7	TRBV28	TGTGCCAGCAGGACGGGACAGAGCTCCTACGAGCAGTACTTC	CASRTGQSSYEQYF
NA	few	TRBJ1-5	TRBV6-2/TRBV6-3	TGTGCCAGCAGCCCAGGGGATACTGATCAGCCCCAGCATTTT	CASSPGDTDQPQHF
NA	NA	TRBJ1-2	TRBV6-6	TGTGCCAGCAGTTACTCAGGGGACGGGAACTATGGCTACACCTTC	CASSYSGDGNYGYTF
NA	NA	TRBJ1-1	TRBV5-1	TGCGCCAGCCGCGACTGGGGCAGGAACACTGAAGCTTTCTTT	CASRDWGRNTEAFF
TRBD2	NA	TRBJ2-7	TRBV28	TGTGCCAGCAGCCCTTTTCCCGGGGGGTCACGCTCCTACGAGCAGTACTTC	CASSPFPGGSRSYEQYF
NA	NA	TRBJ1-6	TRBV5-1	TGCGCCAGCAGCTTGGAATCGGAGTCGGACGATTCACCCCTCCACTTT	CASSLESESDDSPLHF
NA	NA	TRBJ1-4	TRBV5-6	TGTGCCAGCAGCTCCCCATACGATGGGACGGCGGCAAGGGAAAAACTGTTTTTT	CASSSPYDGTAAREKLFF
NA	few	TRBJ1-5	TRBV27	TGTGCCAGCAGTAAAGGGGGCAATCAGCCCCAGCATTTT	CASSKGGNQPQHF
TRBD1	NA	TRBJ1-1	TRBV2	TGTGCCAGCAAAGACCTCCGGGACAGGGGGTGGCGAGGAACTGAAGCTTTCTTT	CASKDLRDRGWRGTEAFF
TRBD1	once	TRBJ1-5	TRBV5-6	TGTGCCAGCAGCTTGGACAGGGGGAGAGGTAGCAATCAGCCCCAGCATTTT	CASSLDRGRGSNQPQHF
NA	NA	TRBJ1-5	TRBV2	TGTGCCAGCTCTCGACAGGCCCATAGCAATCAGCCCCAGCATTTT	CASSRQAHSNQPQHF
NA	once	TRBJ1-2	TRBV5-1	TGCGCCAGCAGCTTGGTGGGGGATGGCTACACCTTC	CASSLVGDGYTF
NA	NA	TRBJ2-2	TRBV11-3	TGTGCCAGCAGCTCAGGGGCAGGGCCGGGCACCGGGGAGCTGTTTTTT	CASSSGAGPGTGELFF
NA	NA	TRBJ2-2	TRBV4-2	TGTGCCAGCAGCCAAGATAAAGGGACAACCAACACCGGGGAGCTGTTTTTT	CASSQDKGTTNTGELFF
NA	NA	TRBJ2-7	TRBV7-2	TGTGCCAGCAGCTTAGGGGGCCCGACGGGACCCGAGCAGTACTTC	CASSLGGPTGPEQYF
NA	NA	TRBJ1-1	TRBV5-6	TGTGCCAGCAGCTTCAGTGGGGGCGAAGAGGAAGCTTTCTTT	CASSFSGGEEEAFF
NA	NA	TRBJ1-3	TRBV15	TGTGCCACCAGCAGAGAGGGTGGCAGGAGCTCTGGAAACACCATATATTTT	CATSREGGRSSGNTIYF
NA	NA	TRBJ2-7	TRBV19	TGTGCCAGTAGCATCGGGCTGAACTACGAGCAGTACTTC	CASSIGLNYEQYF
NA	NA	TRBJ1-3	TRBV14	TGTGCCAGCAGCCAAGATACGGGACGGTTCTCTGGAAACACCATATATTTT	CASSQDTGRFSGNTIYF
NA	NA	TRBJ1-1	TRBV10-1	TGCGCCAGCAGTGACCGTGGATCGGGGGCTTTCTTT	CASSDRGSGAFF
TRBD1	NA	TRBJ2-6	TRBV7-3	TGTGCCAGCAGCTGGGGACAGGGTATAGGTGGGGCCAACGTCCTGACTTTC	CASSWGQGIGGANVLTF
TRBD2	NA	TRBJ2-1	TRBV4-3	TGCGCCAGCAGCCAAGACGCCGGGGGGGCCTACAATGAGCAGTTCTTC	CASSQDAGGAYNEQFF
TRBD1	NA	TRBJ1-5	TRBV4-3	TGCGCCAGCAGCCAAGAAACAGGGGAAAATCAGCCCCAGCATTTT	CASSQETGENQPQHF
TRBD2	NA	TRBJ2-5	TRBV4-2	TGTGCCAGCAGCCAAGCCGGACTAGCGGGGGGAGGGGAGACCCAGTACTTC	CASSQAGLAGGGETQYF
NA	NA	TRBJ2-1	TRBV6-2/TRBV6-3	TGTGCCAGCAGTTACTGGGATGAGCAGTTCTTC	CASSYWDEQFF
NA	few	TRBJ2-7	TRBV6-5	TGTGCCAGCAGTTACGGTAGAAACCCCGGTGCCGAGCAGTACTTC	CASSYGRNPGAEQYF
NA	NA	TRBJ2-2	TRBV5-1	TGCGCCAGCAGCTCGCTTGTCCCGCTTTCGACAGGACGGGGCACCGGGGAGCTGTTTTTT	CASSSLVPLSTGRGTGELFF
NA	NA	TRBJ2-3	TRBV11-2	TGTGCCAGCAGCTTAGTCCGGTCAGATACGCAGTATTTT	CASSLVRSDTQYF
NA	NA	TRBJ2-2	TRBV7-3	TGTGCCAGCAGCTTAACTTCCGGGGAGCTGTTTTTT	CASSLTSGELFF
NA	NA	TRBJ1-2	TRBV6-5	TGTGCCAGCAGTTACTCGACGGGGGAATATGGCTACACCTTC	CASSYSTGEYGYTF
NA	NA	TRBJ1-2	TRBV28	TGTGCCAGCAGCCTATTCCAGGGCTTCGGTGGTGGCTACACCTTC	CASSLFQGFGGGYTF
TRBD2	NA	TRBJ2-1	TRBV9	TGTGCCAGCAGCGTGGCCGGGACTAGCGGGGGGGCCTACAATGAGCAGTTCTTC	CASSVAGTSGGAYNEQFF
NA	NA	TRBJ1-5	TRBV6-2/TRBV6-3	TGTGCCAGCAGTTTACGGCAGCCAGGGACGGTGAGCAATCAGCCCCAGCATTTT	CASSLRQPGTVSNQPQHF
NA	NA	TRBJ2-1	TRBV24-1	TGTGCCACCAGGTCCTCCAATGAGCAGTTCTTC	CATRSSNEQFF
NA	NA	TRBJ2-7	TRBV10-1	TGCGCCAGCAGTGAGTCGCGCTACGAGCAGTACTTC	CASSESRYEQYF
NA	NA	TRBJ2-1	TRBV15	TGTGCCACCAGCAGAGACCTGGCGAGCTCCTACAATGAGCAGTTCTTC	CATSRDLASSYNEQFF
TRBD1	NA	TRBJ1-6	TRBV27	TGTGCCAGCAGTTCCTCCGGGACAGTAAGCTCCTATAATTCACCCCTCCACTTT	CASSSSGTVSSYNSPLHF
NA	NA	TRBJ2-2	TRBV19	TGTGCCAGTAGTATAGTCCGACAGTTAAACACCGGGGAGCTGTTTTTT	CASSIVRQLNTGELFF
NA	NA	TRBJ1-4	TRBV3-1/TRBV3-2	TGTGCCAGCAGCTACCACAGCTCTAGGGCTAATGAAAAACTGTTTTTT	CASSYHSSRANEKLFF
NA	NA	TRBJ2-3	TRBV3-1/TRBV3-2	TGTGCCAGCAGCCAAGGCATTGGGGACACAGATACGCAGTATTTT	CASSQGIGDTDTQYF
NA	NA	TRBJ2-3	TRBV21-1	TGTGCCAGCAGCACCCCTAGAAATAATACGCAGTATTTT	CASSTPRNNTQYF
NA	NA	TRBJ1-2	TRBV12-5	TGTGCTAGTGGTTTGGACAGTGGCTACACCTTC	CASGLDSGYTF
NA	NA	TRBJ2-6	TRBV15	TGTGCCACCAGCAGAGATCACGTTTCTGGGGCCAACGTCCTGACTTTC	CATSRDHVSGANVLTF
TRBD2	few	TRBJ2-3	TRBV5-1	TGCGCCAGCAGCTTGACTAGCGGGGTGGCAGATACGCAGTATTTT	CASSLTSGVADTQYF
NA	NA	TRBJ2-7	TRBV4-2	TGTGCCAGCAGCCAAGATAGCCAGGTTGCCACGGGGCAGTACTTC	CASSQDSQVATGQYF
TRBD1	NA	TRBJ2-7	TRBV19	TGTGCCAGTAGTACCCGCGGACAGGGGATCTACGAGCAGTACTTC	CASSTRGQGIYEQYF
TRBD2	NA	TRBJ2-3	TRBV5-1	TGCGCCAGCAGCTTGGCCGAGATCCGGGGGGGAGATACGCAGTATTTT	CASSLAEIRGGDTQYF
TRBD2	NA	TRBJ2-1	TRBV4-3	TGCGCCAGCAGCCAAGGACGGGGACTAGCGGGGGGGCGCGACAATGAGCAGTTCTTC	CASSQGRGLAGGRDNEQFF
NA	NA	TRBJ2-7	TRBV3-1/TRBV3-2	TGTGCCAGCCGCCAGGGGGGGGGACGGCCCTACGAGCAGTACTTC	CASRQGGGRPYEQYF
NA	NA	TRBJ2-2	TRBV18	TGTGCCAGCTCACCACCGTTGGGGGCCTCCGGGGAGCTGTTTTTT	CASSPPLGASGELFF
TRBD1	NA	TRBJ1-1	TRBV19	TGTGCCAGTAGTATTAAGGGACAGGGGTTGATGAACACTGAAGCTTTCTTT	CASSIKGQGLMNTEAFF
NA	NA	TRBJ1-2	TRBV18	TGTGCCAGCTCACCGCGAAATAGCGATGGCTACACCTTC	CASSPRNSDGYTF